Below, one T cell receptor (beta chain) is given with its context. Its antigen is as yet unknown. These data belong to a study of shared clonotypes between healthy human individuals. Study-wide results and caveats: Some clonotypes were shared by all four sorted-subset donors, while others were not shared. The non-shared ones had lower generation probabilities than the shared ones. Estimated richness values were generally larger in naive subsets than in memory subsets. Clonotypes that were shared across a handful of donors made up around 5% of naive CD4 clonotypes.

Every contributor of samples was a Caucasian grown-up residing in Nashville, Tennessee. The germline gives CDR1 GTSNPN, CDR2 SVGIG (reference sequence). Trimming cost V 4 bases and J 3 bases, with 22 bases left between them. The CDR3 is 16 residues long. The assay was immunoSEQ multiplex PCR, and TCRdb's table has in-frame clones only and misses some. The repertoire holds more than 1,200,000 clones, with just under 99% as singletons. Material for sequencing was naive CD4+ T cells sorted from blood. Subset: CD45RA+ positively selected. This TCR was sampled from a young man in good health. The chain has TRBV30 and TRBJ2-7, with D hard to call. The CDR3 DNA reads as TGTGCCTGGATTCCTCCTCGGGCCCCGATCCTCTACGAGCAGTACTTC. Residues: CAWIPPRAPILYEQYF.